Listed below are T cell receptor beta chains from one sample, sequenced in a study of cytomegalovirus exposure and HLA in healthy donors. Measured with immunoSEQ multiplex PCR; TCRdb has only the in-frame clones, and not every one. This sample has over 120,000 clones, with around 79% found just once. Sequencing was carried out using PBMCs. The origin of the receptors is a male donor in good health and CMV-seronegative. Both conserved end residues are part of each CDR3. Fields, in order: J gene, clone size, V gene, D gene, CDR3 DNA, CDR3 protein. A D gene is named only where the DNA matches it firmly. Expanded clones are given a class, and other clones once, few, many or no size at all.

>TRBJ2-5|NA|TRBV5-1|NA
TGCGCCAGCAGCAAAGGACTACAAGAGACCCAGTACTTC
CASSKGLQETQYF
>TRBJ1-1|few|TRBV28|TRBD1
TGTGCCAGCAGTCCCTCGACAGGGGCATCGGGGACTGAAGCTTTCTTT
CASSPSTGASGTEAFF
>TRBJ2-2|NA|TRBV9|NA
TGTGCCAGCAGCGTAGGGTGGGGGGACACCGGGGAGCTGTTTTTT
CASSVGWGDTGELFF
>TRBJ1-2|NA|TRBV4-3|TRBD1
TGCGCCAGCAGCCAAGAACAAGGACAGGGGGCCTATGGCTACACCTTC
CASSQEQGQGAYGYTF
>TRBJ1-1|NA|TRBV11-2|NA
TGTGCCAGCACCCCCCATAGTTCCAGGGGTGGGAACACTGAAGCTTTCTTT
CASTPHSSRGGNTEAFF
>TRBJ1-2|NA|TRBV29-1|TRBD1
TGCAGCGATCGCACAGGGGGCGAGGGCTACACCTTC
CSDRTGGEGYTF
>TRBJ1-5|few|TRBV6-5|NA
TGTGCCAGCAGCAACAGGGGCAATCAGCCCCAGCATTTT
CASSNRGNQPQHF
>TRBJ1-2|NA|TRBV19|TRBD1
TGTGCCAGTAGTACCGACAGGGCCGGCTATGGCTACACCTTC
CASSTDRAGYGYTF
>TRBJ1-2|NA|TRBV5-6|NA
TGTGCCAGCAGCTTGGGGACAGTCTCCTATGGCTACACCTTC
CASSLGTVSYGYTF
>TRBJ2-7|NA|TRBV25-1|NA
TGTGCCAGCAGTGAAAATCCAGGCCCCATCTCCTACGAGCAGTACTTC
CASSENPGPISYEQYF